These 24 T cell receptor beta chains share one sample of origin, sequenced in a study of T cell repertoires in cytomegalovirus infection (dated by TCRdb to between 2019 and 2020). Which antigens these TCRs recognize remains unknown. TCRdb shows the sequencer as Illumina HiSeq 1500. TCRdb reran the public reads through fastp at Q25 and MiXCR, keeping productive beta chains. Each CDR3 protein appears once, grouped with its most common genes and DNA. For this sample there are approximately 600,000 distinct CDR3 sequences; around 40% appear just once. The ten largest make up 48% of the sample. The intended sense of this specimen's treatment or condition label: in vitro stimulation with specific CMV peptide epitopes to enrich CMV-specific T cells. Material: cultured PBMCs, obtained from culture after CMV antigen stimulation. The receptors were gathered from a human donor in good health (CMV status not recorded). Some clones in this sample may be carry-over from other donors' samples.

The sample holds many counts of this clonotype. V usage is TRBV7-2 and J usage is TRBJ2-5, with D possibly being TRBD2 (7 bases). V was shortened by 5 bases and J by 5 bases, with 24 bases between the two germline ends. Germline CDR1 and CDR2: SGHTA and FQGNSA. This CDR3 spans 17 amino acids. The CDR3 here is CASSRLGGAPVLETQYF. In DNA, the CDR3 is TGTGCCAGCAGCCGTCTAGGGGGGGCCCCCGTTTTGGAGACCCAGTACTTC.

This clonotype was observed many times. The V gene is TRBV12-3 or TRBV12-4, the J gene TRBJ1-2, with TRBD1 as a possible D gene (5 bases). V was pared by 3 bases and J by 3 bases, with 17 bases between. The CDR3 is 16 residues long. The CDR3 reads CASSFPADGDDYGYTF. CDR3 bases: TGTGCCAGCAGTTTCCCGGCGGATGGGGACGACTATGGCTACACCTTC.

V and J are TRBV4-3 and TRBJ2-7, with D tentatively TRBD2 (7 bases). CDR1 is LGHNA and CDR2 is YSLEER in the germline V gene. V was clipped by 0 bases and J by 5 bases, with 17 bases between them. This CDR3 region has 16 residues. Written as DNA, the CDR3 is TGCGCCAGCAGCCAAGATAAAGGGGGAGGGCCCCACGAGCAGTACTTC. Translating gives CASSQDKGGGPHEQYF.

The V and J genes are TRBV6-1 and TRBJ2-3; a possible D gene is TRBD1 (7 bases). This CDR3 is 14 amino acids long. Looked up from germline, CDR1 is MNHNS and CDR2 is SASEGT. The V end was cut by 0 bases, the J end by 6 bases, with 10 bases between. The CDR3 here is CASSEAPGGDTQYF. In nucleotides, the CDR3 is TGTGCCAGCAGTGAAGCGCCAGGGGGGGATACGCAGTATTTT.

The CDR3 nucleotides read TGTGCCAGCAGTCTACAGGGGATGAGGCAAGAGACCCAGTACTTC. Translating gives CASSLQGMRQETQYF. The rearrangement uses TRBV27 and TRBJ2-5; 7 bases align to TRBD1. The CDR3 runs 15 residues. J gave up 2 bases and V 5 bases, and 8 bases lay outside the gene matches. Germline CDR1 reads MNHEY; CDR2 reads SMNVEV (reference sequence).

The chain is built from TRBV7-2 and TRBJ2-7; D might be TRBD1 (6 bases). CDR3 size: 17 residues. Germline CDR1 reads SGHTA; CDR2 reads FQGNSA. V lost 1 base to trimming and J lost 0 bases, with 16 bases between them. For the CDR3, the DNA is TGTGCCAGCAGCTTAGATAGCAGGGACACCTTCTCCTACGAGCAGTACTTC. Translation gives CASSLDSRDTFSYEQYF.

The J gene is TRBJ2-1, the V gene TRBV7-2; D gene ambiguous. The CDR3 spans 14 residues. Germline assignment: CDR1 SGHTA and CDR2 FQGNSA. V was pared by 0 bases and J by 3 bases, with 6 bases between. In DNA, the CDR3 is TGTGCCAGCAGCTTAGCTTTGCGCTACAATGAGCAGTTCTTC. This codes for CASSLALRYNEQFF.

This clonotype was counted at least ten times. J is TRBJ2-7 and V is TRBV7-8, with a weak D call TRBD1 (6 bases). The germline gives CDR1 SGHVS, CDR2 FQNEAQ. The CDR3 runs 15 residues. V was shortened by 1 base and J by 0 bases, with 10 bases between the two germline ends. CDR3 sequence: CASSLEGQVSYEQYF. In DNA, the CDR3 is TGTGCCAGCAGCTTAGAGGGACAAGTCTCCTACGAGCAGTACTTC.

This sequence joins TRBV4-3 and TRBJ2-7; 16 bases are shared with TRBD2. CDR1 and CDR2 (germline): LGHNA, YSLEER. V lost 4 bases, J lost 3 bases, and 9 bases stayed unmatched. The CDR3 spans 18 residues. CDR3 amino acids: CASSPGGTSGRVSYEQYF. As DNA, the CDR3 is TGCGCCAGCAGCCCCGGAGGGACTAGCGGGAGGGTGAGCTACGAGCAGTACTTC.

The CDR3 region is CASSGQAASEKLFF. CDR3 DNA sequence: TGTGCCAGCAGTGGACAGGCCGCAAGTGAAAAACTGTTTTTT. The J gene is TRBJ1-4, the V gene TRBV6-5; 7 bases line up with TRBD1. Germline V gene data show CDR1 as MNHEY and CDR2 as SVGAGI. After removal of 5 bases from V and 7 bases from J, the junction contained 7 bases not matched to a gene. The CDR3 has 14 residues.

The chain has TRBV6-6 and TRBJ1-6; maybe TRBD1 (5 bases). This CDR3 is 14 amino acids long. Trimming cost V 5 bases and J 7 bases, with 12 bases left between them. Germline V gene lookup returns CDR1 MNHNY and CDR2 SVGAGI (reference sequence). The CDR3 DNA sequence: TGTGCCAGCAGTGCGGGACTTTCGAATTCACCCCTCCACTTT. Its protein product is CASSAGLSNSPLHF.

This clonotype showed up just a few times. The chain joins TRBV6-1 to TRBJ2-7; 10 bases align to TRBD2. The CDR3 runs 15 residues. Germline trimming cut 7 bases from V and 3 bases from J; bases unmatched to any gene: 9. In germline, CDR1 is MNHNS, CDR2 SASEGT. CDR3 sequence (DNA): TGTGCCAGCAATCCGGGACTAGCGTCGGGCTACGAGCAGTACTTC. Translation: CASNPGLASGYEQYF.

The chain recombines TRBV20-1 with TRBJ1-5; D may be TRBD1 (6 bases). The V gene's germline CDR1 is DFQATT and CDR2 SNEGSKA (reference sequence). V lost 6 bases to trimming and J lost 0 bases, with 12 bases between them. The CDR3 covers 14 residues. CDR3 nucleotides: TGCAGTGCCGCGGGGGGGCTTAGCAATCAGCCCCAGCATTTT. Its protein is CSAAGGLSNQPQHF.

This clonotype appeared a single time. The chain joins TRBV7-2 to TRBJ2-2; 8 bases are shared with TRBD2. The CDR3 extends over 15 amino acids. Per the germline V gene, CDR1 is SGHTA and CDR2 is FQGNSA. The V and J ends lost 4 bases and 4 bases, in that order; junction bases with no gene match: 5. The CDR3 loop reads CASSSTSGPTGELFF. The CDR3 bases are TGTGCCAGCAGCTCCACTAGCGGCCCCACCGGGGAGCTGTTTTTT.

The rearrangement joins TRBV6-6 to TRBJ2-1, with 11 bases fitting TRBD2. The V gene end was trimmed by 6 bases and the J gene end by 5 bases; junction bases not matched to a gene: 6. CDR1 and CDR2 (germline): MNHNY, SVGAGI (reference sequence). The CDR3 spans 15 residues. The CDR3 is CASRDVAGGNNEQFF. CDR3 coding DNA: TGTGCCAGCAGGGATGTAGCGGGAGGGAACAATGAGCAGTTCTTC.

This sequence joins TRBV5-6 and TRBJ2-5; no clear D. Per the germline V gene, CDR1 is SGHDT and CDR2 is YYEEEE. With 2 bases removed from V and 1 base from J, the gap between germline ends came to 12 bases. The CDR3 is 15 residues long. CDR3 region: CASSFYLGPQETQYF. As DNA, the CDR3 is TGTGCCAGCAGCTTTTATCTCGGCCCCCAAGAGACCCAGTACTTC.

This clonotype showed up many times. The chain combines TRBV7-2 with TRBJ1-6; D is perhaps TRBD1 (6 bases). V was cut by 5 bases and J by 9 bases, with 17 bases left in between. This CDR3 contains 15 residues. Germline assignment: CDR1 SGHTA and CDR2 FQGNSA. The CDR3 coding sequence is TGTGCCAGCAGCCGACAGGCTGGAGATGGTTCACCCCTCCACTTT. It yields the protein CASSRQAGDGSPLHF.

The rearrangement links TRBV10-2 to TRBJ2-2, with 7 bases aligning to TRBD2. There are 16 residues in the CDR3. Losses at the gene ends were 7 bases for V and 4 bases for J; bases not matched to a gene: 12. Germline CDR1 WSHSY, CDR2 SAAADI. This CDR3 reads CASNQAGRSITGELFF. Here the CDR3 DNA reads TGCGCCAGCAACCAAGCGGGAAGAAGTATCACCGGGGAGCTGTTTTTT.

In its sample, this clonotype was seen a few times. V and J are TRBV7-2 and TRBJ2-1, with 9 bases that match TRBD2. V dropped 2 bases and J dropped 14; count of bases not matched to a gene: 7. The CDR3 runs 13 residues. Germline V gives CDR1 SGHTA, CDR2 FQGNSA. The CDR3 is CASSLLPSGEKFF. The CDR3, as DNA: TGTGCCAGCAGCTTACTTCCTAGCGGGGAAAAGTTCTTC.

This clonotype was observed a handful of times. The chain recombines TRBV6-1 with TRBJ1-5; unclear D gene. V was clipped by 1 base and J by 12 bases, with 10 bases between them. Per germline, CDR1 MNHNS and CDR2 SASEGT. The CDR3 sequence is 12 residues long. The CDR3: CASSEVGGSQHF. DNA for the CDR3: TGTGCCAGCAGTGAAGTGGGAGGGAGCCAGCATTTT.

This clonotype was seen only a few times. The V and J genes are TRBV6-6 and TRBJ2-1; 10 bases map to TRBD1. The CDR3 consists of 15 residues. Germline V CDR1 and CDR2: MNHNY, SVGAGI (reference sequence). V was pared by 2 bases and J by 8 bases, with 6 bases of the junction left unmatched. CDR3 region: CASSYPGQGRYEQFF. CDR3 bases: TGTGCCAGCAGTTACCCGGGACAGGGGAGATATGAGCAGTTCTTC.

This clonotype was seen a few times. The rearrangement links TRBV7-2 to TRBJ2-1; 12 bases are shared with TRBD2. The CDR3 extends over 17 amino acids. The J segment lost 9 bases and the V segment lost 5 bases, leaving 14 bases of the junction unmatched. Per the germline V gene, CDR1 is SGHTA and CDR2 is FQGNSA. The CDR3 nucleotides read TGTGCCAGCAGCACCAGGGCCCGACTAGCGGGAGAAGCTGAGCAGTTCTTC. It yields the protein CASSTRARLAGEAEQFF. Full variable domain (outside the CDR3, taken from reference TRBV7-2 and TRBJ2-1): GAGVSQSPSNKVTEKGKDVELRCDPISGHTALYWYRQSLGQGLEFLIYFQGNSAPDKSGLPSDRFSAERTGGSVSTLTIQRTQQEDSAVYLCASSTRARLAGEAEQFFGPGTRLTVL.

This clonotype showed up just a few times. J is TRBJ2-1 and V is TRBV6-2 or TRBV6-3; TRBD2 matches at 7 bases. The CDR3 is made up of 16 amino acids. The germline CDR1 and CDR2 sequences are MNHEY and SVGEGT. J gave up 5 bases and V 0 bases, and 7 bases lay outside the gene matches. The CDR3 bases are TGTGCCAGCAGTTACTCAACCGGGACTACACACAATGAGCAGTTCTTC. Translating it yields CASSYSTGTTHNEQFF.

Only one count was recorded for this clonotype. The CDR3, as DNA: TGTGCCAGCAGTGCCAGGTTACGTGAAAAACTGTTTTTT. It codes for CASSARLREKLFF. V and J are TRBV2 and TRBJ1-4; no clear D gene. V lost 4 bases to trimming and J lost 7 bases, with 10 bases between them. The CDR3 length is 13 residues. The germline V gene has CDR1 SNHLY and CDR2 FYNNEI.